The 3 T cell receptor beta chains in this list originate from one sample, sequenced in a study of human CD8 memory T cell subsets. UMI-labeled 5' RACE was the method by which TCR beta libraries were made. No DNA is given; TCRdb re-called the 5' RACE reads and lists each CDR3 protein once. The specimen's table records thousands of distinct CDR3 sequences. TPEX cells were early memory CD8+ T cells (CCR7+ PD-1+ TIGIT+) that had exhausted-like traits. Sequencing input: CD8+ T cells from PBMCs. The origin of the receptors is a human donor in good health.

The gene calls are TRBV14 and TRBJ2-7; TCRdb indicates TRBD1, and absent DNA this call remains unverified. The CDR3 is made up of 14 amino acids. CDR1 and CDR2 from the germline V gene are SGHDN and FVKESK. This CDR3 reads CASSHGQGTYEQYF.

This rearrangement joins TRBV9 to TRBJ2-1; TCRdb names TRBD2, which stays unverified in the absence of DNA. Germline CDR1 SGDLS, CDR2 YYNGEE. There are 14 residues in the CDR3. The CDR3: CASNPGLVWDEQFF.

This chain connects TRBV6-6 to TRBJ2-2. The CDR3 has 11 residues. Germline V gene sequence: CDR1 MNHNY, CDR2 SVGAGI (reference sequence). CDR3 amino acids: CASNLAGELFF.